This T cell receptor (beta chain) derives from a study of cytomegalovirus exposure and HLA in healthy donors. General study points: Reports showed the classifier diagnosing cytomegalovirus status with high specificity and sensitivity.

This clone showed up just once. Antigen: not known. Clones were sequenced by immunoSEQ multiplex PCR, and TCRdb holds only the in-frame ones, with some missing. The data show 110,000 to 150,000 clones, with 80% to 90% seen just once and less than 3.5% held by the top ten. Trimming removed 8 bases from V and 6 bases from J, with 19 bases in between. CDR1 and CDR2 (germline): MNHEY, SVGAGI. The CDR3 length is 14 residues. The donors belonged to the roughly 120-subject validation cohort, separate from the roughly 650-subject first cohort. The receptor was derived from a man younger than 30 in good health and CMV-seronegative. Sequenced sample: PBMCs. The genes are TRBV6-5 and TRBJ1-1, with D hard to call. The CDR3, as DNA: TGTGCCAGCGGGCAGGAACGTGCATTGGCTGAAGCTTTCTTT. Residues: CASGQERALAEAFF.